This T cell receptor (beta chain) emerged from a study of early T cells in non-severe SARS-CoV-2 infection. Study details: The input, bulk RNA from unsorted whole blood, was sequenced, and chains were unpaired. Findings and limits, study-wide: Private and CD4 specificities were missed by VDJdb matching, which favored anti-spike CD8 responses.

V lost 2 bases to trimming and J lost 7 bases; unmatched junction nucleotides: 6. Germline V gives CDR1 DFQATT, CDR2 SNEGSKA (reference sequence). This CDR3 spans 14 amino acids. TCRdb independently ran MiXCR on the 5' RACE reads; one entry per CDR3 protein. This table has tens of thousands of distinct CDR3 sequences, about 6.5% appearing once. This clonotype occurred a few times. The antigen is not known. The TCR comes from an adult who was a healthcare worker with PCR-confirmed SARS-CoV-2 infection or an uninfected control (not recorded which). The chain links TRBV20-1 to TRBJ2-1; 9 positions match TRBD2. The sample was whole blood. CDR3 amino acids: CSARPLLAGNEQFF. CDR3 DNA: TGCAGTGCTAGACCTCTTCTAGCGGGAAATGAGCAGTTCTTC.